This T cell receptor beta chain originates from a study of cytomegalovirus exposure and HLA in healthy donors. The study, taken as a whole, reports: Earlier analysis yielded a pattern in which most TCR beta V segments were productive about 90% or about 30% of the time. HLA allele associations emerged for under 20,000 TCR beta sequences in a later analysis, at 0.05 false discovery rate. The only immune exposure information that was available was CMV serostatus.

After removal of 5 bases from V and 5 bases from J, the junction contained 8 bases not matched to a gene. Germline CDR1 MNHEY, CDR2 SMNVEV (reference sequence). The CDR3 runs 16 residues. The primer mix had 60 Vbeta and 13 Jbeta primers. Assay used: immunoSEQ multiplex PCR; TCRdb lists only in-frame clones, some missing. The sample contains about 150,000 clones, 81% of which appear only once. As concerns this clone: Its specificity is unknown.

Sequenced material: PBMCs. The source of this sequence is a middle-aged man in good health and CMV-seropositive. The chain combines TRBV27 with TRBJ2-1, with 11 bases matching TRBD2. The CDR3 DNA sequence: TGTGCCAGCAGTCTCGCCGGGACTAGCGGAAACAATGAGCAGTTCTTC. Protein sequence: CASSLAGTSGNNEQFF.